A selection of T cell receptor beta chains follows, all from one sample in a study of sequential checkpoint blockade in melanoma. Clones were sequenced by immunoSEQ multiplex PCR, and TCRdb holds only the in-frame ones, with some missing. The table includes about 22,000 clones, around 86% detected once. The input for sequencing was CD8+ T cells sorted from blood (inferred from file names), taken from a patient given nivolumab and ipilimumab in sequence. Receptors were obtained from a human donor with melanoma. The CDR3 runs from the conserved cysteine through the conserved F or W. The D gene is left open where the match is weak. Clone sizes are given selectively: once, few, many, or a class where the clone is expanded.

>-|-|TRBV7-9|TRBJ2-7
TGTGCCAGCAGCTTTTTTAGGGGACTCCAAAACTTC
CASSFFRGLQNF
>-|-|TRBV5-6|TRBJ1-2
TGTGCCAGCAGCTTGCCTCACCTCAGTTTAGGAGGGTATGGCTACACCTTC
CASSLPHLSLGGYGYTF
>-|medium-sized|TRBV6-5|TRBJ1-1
TGTGCCAGCAGTTCCTCCCGGTACCATAGATACACTGAAGCTTTCTTT
CASSSSRYHRYTEAFF
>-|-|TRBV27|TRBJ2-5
TGTGCCAGCAGTTCCCAGGACCGGGGGGAGACCCAGTACTTC
CASSSQDRGETQYF
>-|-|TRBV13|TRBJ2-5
TGTGCCAGCAGCTTAGGGGCACAAGAGACCCAGTACTTC
CASSLGAQETQYF
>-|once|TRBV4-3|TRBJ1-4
TGCGCCAGCAGCCAGGGCCCCTACCAAACAACTAATGAAAAACTGTTTTTT
CASSQGPYQTTNEKLFF
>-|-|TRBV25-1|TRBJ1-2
TGTGCCAGCAGTGAATCCGGGGGGCTCTATGGCTACACCTTC
CASSESGGLYGYTF
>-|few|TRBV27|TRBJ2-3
TGTGCCAGCAGCCAGGGACACTCGGGCACAGATACGCAGTATTTT
CASSQGHSGTDTQYF
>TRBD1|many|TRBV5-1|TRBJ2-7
TGCGCCAGCAGCCCTGGACAGGGGGAAGGGTACGAGCAGTACTTC
CASSPGQGEGYEQYF
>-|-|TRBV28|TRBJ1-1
TGTGCCAGCAGTACGCCCGGAGAGGGGGCTGAAGCTTTCTTT
CASSTPGEGAEAFF
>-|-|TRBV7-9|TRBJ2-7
TGTGCCAGCAGCTTGCTCGGGACACCTTCCTACGAGCAGTACTTC
CASSLLGTPSYEQYF
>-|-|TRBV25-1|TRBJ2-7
TGTGCCAGCAGTGAACTCAGGGGTTCTCGCTACGAGCAGTACTTC
CASSELRGSRYEQYF
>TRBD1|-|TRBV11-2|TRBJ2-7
TGTGCCAGCAGCTCGGACAGGGACTACGAGCAGTACTTC
CASSSDRDYEQYF
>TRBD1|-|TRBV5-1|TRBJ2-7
TGCGCCAGCAGCTTGAGGACAGGGAACGAGCAGTACTTC
CASSLRTGNEQYF
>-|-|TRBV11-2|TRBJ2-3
TGTGCCAGCAGCTCCTCAGGGCCCCCCACAGATACGCAGTATTTT
CASSSSGPPTDTQYF
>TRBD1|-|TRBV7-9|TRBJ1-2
TGTGCCAGCAGCTTAAGAGGGGGCTACAACTATGGCTACACCTTC
CASSLRGGYNYGYTF
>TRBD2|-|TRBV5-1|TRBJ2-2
TGCGCCAGCAGCTTGGAACCTCTTTTGGCGGGAGACCCCGGGGAGCTGTTTTTT
CASSLEPLLAGDPGELFF
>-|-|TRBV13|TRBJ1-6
TGTGCCAGCAGCTTGGAGAATTCACCCCTCCACTTT
CASSLENSPLHF
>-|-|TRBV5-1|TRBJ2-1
TGCGCCAGCAAGCGGGTCTCCTACAATGAGCAGTTCTTC
CASKRVSYNEQFF
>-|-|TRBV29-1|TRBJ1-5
TGCAGCGTTACCGAGGGGGGAGGGTCCCTTCAGCCCCAGCATTTT
CSVTEGGGSLQPQHF
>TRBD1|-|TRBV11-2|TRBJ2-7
TGTGCCAGCAGCTTAACCGAGACAGGGACGCCCTACGAGCAGTACTTC
CASSLTETGTPYEQYF
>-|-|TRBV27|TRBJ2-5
TGTGCCAGCAGTTTATACGGTGGGCCTACCCAAGAGACCCAGTACTTC
CASSLYGGPTQETQYF
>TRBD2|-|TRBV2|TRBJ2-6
TGTGCCAGCAGGGGGACTAGCGGGAGCCTGGGGGCCAACGTCCTGACTTTC
CASRGTSGSLGANVLTF
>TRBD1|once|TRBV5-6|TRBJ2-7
TGTGCCAGCAGCTGGGACAGGGGGGACTACGAGCAGTACTTC
CASSWDRGDYEQYF
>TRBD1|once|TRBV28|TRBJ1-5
TGTGCCAGCAGTTATACCGGGACAGGCCTAAATCAGCCCCAGCATTTT
CASSYTGTGLNQPQHF
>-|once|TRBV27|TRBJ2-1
TGTGCCAGCAAGGCGATCGAGGGCCATGAGCAGTTCTTC
CASKAIEGHEQFF
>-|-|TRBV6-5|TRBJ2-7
TGTGCCAGCAGTGACTCAGGAGCCTACGAGCAGTACTTC
CASSDSGAYEQYF
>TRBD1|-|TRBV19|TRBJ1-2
TGTGCCAGTAGTGCCCACAGGGGACCCTATGGCTACACCTTC
CASSAHRGPYGYTF
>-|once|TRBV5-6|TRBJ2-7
TGTGCCAGCAGCTCATCCAGTGGCAGGGGTTTTCACGAGCAGTACTTC
CASSSSSGRGFHEQYF
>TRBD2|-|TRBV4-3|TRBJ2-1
TGCGCCAGCAGCCAAGGGGGGGGCTCCTACAATGAGCAGTTCTTC
CASSQGGGSYNEQFF
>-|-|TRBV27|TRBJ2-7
TGTGCCAGCAGTTTACGGCAGGGCTACGAGCAGTACTTC
CASSLRQGYEQYF
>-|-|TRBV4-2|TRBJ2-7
TGTGCCAGCAGCCAAGATAGCAGGGGCGGAGAGCAGTACTTC
CASSQDSRGGEQYF
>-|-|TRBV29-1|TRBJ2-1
TGCAGCGTTGAGTCTAGAGGGCTTTACAATGAGCAGTTCTTC
CSVESRGLYNEQFF
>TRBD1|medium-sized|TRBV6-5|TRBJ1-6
TGTGCCAGCAGGACAGGGGGCAGGAATTCACCCCTCCACTTT
CASRTGGRNSPLHF
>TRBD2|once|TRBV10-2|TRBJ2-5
TGCGCCAGCACTCTAGGGACTAGCTCCCTACCTTACCAAGAGACCCAGTACTTC
CASTLGTSSLPYQETQYF
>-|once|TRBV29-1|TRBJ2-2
TGCAGCGTTGATCAGGGTTCGGGCACCGGGGAGCTGTTTTTT
CSVDQGSGTGELFF
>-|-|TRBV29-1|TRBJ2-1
TGCAGCGTTGAAGTCCTTCGAACCAACTCACTTTTCAATGAGCAGTTCTTC
CSVEVLRTNSLFNEQFF
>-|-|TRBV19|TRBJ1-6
TGTGCCAGTAGTATACTGGCCGCCGTCTCCTATAATTCACCCCTCCACTTT
CASSILAAVSYNSPLHF
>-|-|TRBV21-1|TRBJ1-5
TGTGCCAGCACCTACAGAACCTCCGAGCATTTT
CASTYRTSEHF
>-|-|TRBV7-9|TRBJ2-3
TGTGCCAGCAGCTTAGTTACCACTGCCACAGATACGCAGTATTTT
CASSLVTTATDTQYF
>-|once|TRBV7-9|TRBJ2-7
TGTGCCAGCAGCTCAGGTCTCTACGAGCAGTACTTC
CASSSGLYEQYF
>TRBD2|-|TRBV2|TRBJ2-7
TGTGCCAGCAGTGCGGGGGGGGCGCCTGCCTACGAGCAGTACTTC
CASSAGGAPAYEQYF
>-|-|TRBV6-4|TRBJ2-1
TGTGCCAGCAGTTCCGACTTATTTAGCTCCTACAATGAGCAGTTCTTC
CASSSDLFSSYNEQFF
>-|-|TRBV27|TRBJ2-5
TGTGCCAGCAACAGGCAGGGTAACCAAGAGACCCAGTACTTC
CASNRQGNQETQYF